This T cell receptor (beta chain) derives from a study of blood T cell repertoires in COVID-19. Study summary: Material from acute and convalescent COVID-19 was sourced from the United States, Italy and Spain. The cDNA or gDNA used as material had been derived from T cells, B-cell-depleted T cells, or PBMCs.

As handled by the study authors: Estimated nucleated cell counts came from reference gene primer amplification. TCRdb's copy holds only in-frame clones and misses some; the assay was immunoSEQ multiplex PCR. The V and J calls and clone size are taken from that table; D and trimming were inferred from the DNA. The sample gives about 200,000 clones, around four fifths of which show up once; approximately 0.9% is in the top ten. Patients at the Seattle site were enrolled during active infection and followed longitudinally. Unmatched junction bases numbered 11, after V lost 2 bases and J lost 2 bases. Germline V lookup: CDR1 LGHDT, CDR2 YNNKEL (reference sequence). This CDR3 has 18 amino acids.

The TCR was taken from a man aged 55 to 70 with COVID-19, enrolled during active disease. Specimen: peripheral blood. V gene TRBV3-1 (or the pseudogene TRBV3-2) combines with J gene TRBJ1-3, with 8 bases aligning to TRBD1. CDR3 DNA sequence: TGTGCCAGCAGCCAACGACAGGGGAGTATGCGTACTGGAAACACCATATATTTT. This codes for CASSQRQGSMRTGNTIYF.